This T cell receptor (beta chain) came from a study of blood T cell repertoires in COVID-19. Produced via immunoSEQ multiplex PCR; TCRdb's table is partial and in-frame only. The sample has roughly 430,000 clones; nearly 90% are singletons. The sequence was obtained from a woman between 18 and 29 years old who had been exposed to COVID-19. The sample was PBMCs or T cells enriched from blood (not recorded which).

For the CDR3, the DNA is TGTGCCAGCAGCTTAGGACGGCAGGGGACTAATGAAAAACTGTTTTTT. It specifies CASSLGRQGTNEKLFF. The rearrangement uses TRBV7-2 and TRBJ1-4, with D possibly matching TRBD1 (6 bases). In germline, CDR1 is SGHTA, CDR2 FQGNSA. Between the trimmed V and J ends, which lost 1 base and 2 bases, there was a span of 11 bases. This CDR3 contains 16 residues.